This T cell receptor beta chain was retrieved from a study of OX40 agonist ivuxolimab in advanced cancers. Study background: Patients in the trial were receiving intravenous ivuxolimab every 2 weeks, at doses of 0.01 to 10 mg/kg.

It was autoimmune disease history or systemic immunosuppression that excluded patients. Concerning this clone itself: A far larger clone is one nucleotide away, so this likely arose from a read error. At the DNA level, this CDR3 is encoded by other sequences in the same sample as well.

The protocol was immunoSEQ multiplex PCR, while the TCRdb copy is restricted to in-frame clones and leaves out a portion. The sample includes some 25,000 clones, just under 80% of them seen just once. The sequenced sample was CD4+ or CD8+ T cells sorted from blood, obtained in a trial of the OX40 agonist ivuxolimab. The clonotype was recovered from an adult with an advanced solid tumor such as melanoma, head and neck, liver or kidney cancer.

In DNA form, the CDR3 reads TGTGCCAGCAGCTTAGTACAGGGGGCCTCTGGCTACACCTTC. This encodes CASSLVQGASGYTF. J is TRBJ1-2 and V is TRBV5-4; 9 bases are a match to TRBD1. The germline V gene encodes CDR1 SGHNT and CDR2 YYREEE (reference sequence). The CDR3 contains 14 residues. With 2 bases clipped from V and 7 bases from J, the junction kept 6 bases outside the gene matches.